This T cell receptor (beta chain) was captured by sequencing in a study of patients and donors after allogeneic stem cell transplantation. The CDR3 loop spans 14 amino acids. V was clipped by 7 bases and J by 1 base; unmatched bases: 6. In germline, CDR1 is SQVTM, CDR2 ANQGSEA. Each CDR3 protein gets one entry after TCRdb re-called the RT-PCR reads with MiXCR. Among roughly 140,000 distinct CDR3 sequences listed, 30% to 45% were seen once. V usage is TRBV29-1 and J usage is TRBJ2-3; 9 bases match TRBD1. This clonotype originated in a human donor who was either an allogeneic HSCT recipient or a stem cell or donor lymphocyte infusion donor (not recorded which). It is not recorded whose cells these are; they may come from a transplant donor. The sequenced material came from blood, either unsorted or a sorted T cell fraction (not recorded which). The chain's CDR3 is CSEGQGEGTDTQYF. CDR3 DNA: TGCAGCGAGGGACAGGGAGAGGGCACAGATACGCAGTATTTT.